Following are 31 T cell receptor beta chains from one sample sequenced in a study of blood T cells in healthy people across ages. The use of a sample-barcoded 5' primer and a J-beta primer mix characterized a second PCR of about 6 to 12 cycles. TCRdb reprocessed the 5' RACE reads with MiXCR, giving one entry per CDR3 protein. The profile shows approximately 1.5 million distinct CDR3 sequences, roughly 32% of them singletons. Sequenced sample: blood. The receptor source for this set is a woman aged 25-40 years in good health.

The CDR3 reads CASSLGGMNYGYTF. DNA for the CDR3: TGTGCCAGCAGCTTAGGGGGCATGAACTATGGCTACACCTTC. The V and J genes are TRBV7-3 and TRBJ1-2; possible D gene TRBD1, 6 bases. Germline lookup yields CDR1 SGHTA and CDR2 FQGTGA. The V end lost 2 bases, the J end lost 2 bases, and 9 bases lay between the germline ends. The CDR3 runs 14 residues.

This chain uses TRBV5-1 with TRBJ1-1; 7 nucleotides line up with TRBD1. The germline CDR1 and CDR2 sequences are SGHRS and YFSETQ. CDR3 length: 14 amino acids. The V and J ends lost 3 bases and 5 bases, in that order; junction bases with no gene match: 7. The CDR3 DNA follows: TGCGCCAGCAGCTCGGAAGGGGGCGGAACTGAAGCTTTCTTT. Its protein is CASSSEGGGTEAFF.

The J gene is TRBJ1-2, the V gene TRBV7-2; D gene ambiguous. From germline, CDR1 is SGHTA and CDR2 FQGNSA. The V gene lost 1 base and the J gene lost 5 bases, with 20 bases spanning the gap. The CDR3 length is 17 residues. CDR3 bases: TGTGCCAGCAGCTTAGTTCCCTCGAGGCAGCCTACGTATGGCTACACCTTC. This encodes CASSLVPSRQPTYGYTF.

This clonotype was seen a few times. The chain links TRBV10-3 to TRBJ2-1, with D tentatively TRBD1 (7 bases). Looked up from germline, CDR1 is ENHRY and CDR2 is SYGVKD. The CDR3 is 14 residues long. The V end was cut by 11 bases, the J end by 4 bases, with 18 bases between. Here the CDR3 DNA reads TGTGCCTCCAGGCGGGACAGAGGTTACAATGAGCAGTTCTTC. Its protein is CASRRDRGYNEQFF.

This rearrangement joins TRBV20-1 to TRBJ1-1; 7 bases are shared with TRBD1. The length of the CDR3 is 12 residues. V shed 5 bases, J shed 9 bases, and the junction held 9 bases outside the gene matches. Germline CDR1 is DFQATT and CDR2 is SNEGSKA (reference sequence). The CDR3 region is CSAPRQGEKAFF. CDR3 nucleotide sequence: TGCAGTGCTCCTAGGCAGGGGGAAAAAGCTTTCTTT.

This chain uses TRBV29-1 with TRBJ2-5; D remains ambiguous. Trimming pared 4 bases from V and 4 bases from J, leaving 10 bases between. From germline, CDR1 is SQVTM and CDR2 ANQGSEA. The CDR3 is made up of 12 amino acids. CDR3 residues: CSVAGIGETQYF. The CDR3 DNA is TGCAGCGTTGCTGGGATCGGAGAGACCCAGTACTTC. The full variable domain, with the rest looked up from reference TRBV29-1 and TRBJ2-5, is SAVISQKPSRDICQRGTSLTIQCQVDSQVTMMFWYRQQPGQSLTLIATANQGSEATYESGFVIDKFPISRPNLTFSTLTVSNMSPEDSSIYLCSVAGIGETQYFGPGTRLLVL.

This clonotype came up once. CDR3 in amino acids: CASSPRQGAWQPQHF. CDR3 nucleotides: TGTGCCAGCAGCCCACGACAGGGGGCATGGCAGCCCCAGCATTTT. The rearrangement uses TRBV7-2 and TRBJ1-5; 10 nucleotides align to TRBD1. Germline V gives CDR1 SGHTA, CDR2 FQGNSA. Unmatched junction bases numbered 8, after V lost 5 bases and J lost 7 bases. CDR3 size: 15 residues.

V gene TRBV20-1 combines with J gene TRBJ1-5; D is ambiguous. The CDR3 has 15 residues. V was cut by 0 bases and J by 6 bases, with 15 bases left in between. Germline V lookup: CDR1 DFQATT, CDR2 SNEGSKA (reference sequence). CDR3 amino acids: CSARDQSRAPQPQHF. The DNA for the CDR3 is TGCAGTGCTAGAGATCAAAGTCGGGCCCCTCAGCCCCAGCATTTT.

There are a few counts of this clonotype. J is TRBJ2-3 and V is TRBV10-3; 7 positions match TRBD2. Losses at the gene ends were 0 bases for V and 5 bases for J; bases not matched to a gene: 2. This CDR3 comprises 14 residues. The germline CDR1 and CDR2 sequences are ENHRY and SYGVKD. CDR3 loop: CAISESIAGDTQYF. CDR3 in DNA: TGTGCCATCAGTGAGTCGATAGCGGGAGATACGCAGTATTTT.

The chain couples TRBV3-1 to TRBJ2-5; D is ambiguous. In germline, CDR1 is LGHDT, CDR2 YNNKEL (reference sequence). The CDR3 runs 13 residues. Trimming removed 3 bases at V and 4 bases at J, with 9 bases between. The CDR3 region has the DNA TGTGCCAGCAGCCATTTTAGAGGAGAGACCCAGTACTTC. Protein product: CASSHFRGETQYF.

V usage is TRBV6-4 and J usage is TRBJ2-1, with TRBD2 matching 10 bases. The junction had 5 bases not matched to a gene; V was cut back by 6 bases and J by 12 bases. The CDR3 runs to 12 residues. From germline, CDR1 is MRHNA and CDR2 SNTAGT. CDR3 in amino acids: CASSQLAGPQFF. CDR3 DNA: TGTGCCAGCAGCCAACTAGCGGGACCGCAGTTCTTC.

V is TRBV12-5 and J is TRBJ1-1, with no clear D. Germline V gives CDR1 LGHNT, CDR2 FRNRAP. The CDR3 contains 14 residues. V was cut by 6 bases and J by 1 base, with 12 bases left in between. CDR3 in DNA: TGTGCTAGTGGCCCGGGCCGGGAGAACACTGAAGCTTTCTTT. As protein: CASGPGRENTEAFF.

This clonotype appeared a few times. The chain carries TRBV15 and TRBJ2-1; 7 nucleotides match TRBD2. This CDR3 region has 17 residues. V dropped 0 bases and J dropped 6; count of bases not matched to a gene: 11. Germline assignment: CDR1 LNHNV and CDR2 YYDKDF (reference sequence). DNA for the CDR3: TGTGCCACCAGCAGAGATCAGGGCGGGAGCGTTGGCAATGAGCAGTTCTTC. Translation gives CATSRDQGGSVGNEQFF.

V gene TRBV5-1 combines with J gene TRBJ1-4; unclear D gene. The CDR3 is 17 amino acids. CDR1 SGHRS and CDR2 YFSETQ come from the germline V gene. The germline V and J ends were trimmed by 4 bases and 1 base, with 17 bases remaining between them. Here the CDR3 reads CASSPELLGVTNEKLFF. CDR3 nucleotides: TGCGCCAGCAGCCCCGAGTTGTTGGGAGTAACTAATGAAAAACTGTTTTTT.

This chain links TRBV25-1 with TRBJ1-2, with D possibly being TRBD1 (6 bases). Germline V lookup: CDR1 MGHDK, CDR2 SYGVNS. The CDR3 has 15 amino acids. Trimming removed 1 base from V and 6 bases from J, with 15 bases in between. CDR3 in amino acids: CASSESHRETDGYTF. The CDR3 DNA is TGTGCCAGCAGTGAATCCCACAGGGAGACGGATGGCTACACCTTC.

The chain combines TRBV4-1 with TRBJ1-1, with TRBD1 as a possible D gene (6 bases). V lost 3 bases to trimming and J lost 3 bases, with 23 bases between them. This CDR3 spans 18 amino acids. CDR1 MGHRA and CDR2 YSYEKL come from the germline V gene. The CDR3 DNA reads TGCGCCAGCAGCCATCTTACAGGGTACCCCGCGGGGGACACTGAAGCTTTCTTT. Translating gives CASSHLTGYPAGDTEAFF.

The chain is built from TRBV3-1 and TRBJ2-7; 12 nucleotides agree with TRBD2. The CDR3 contains 14 residues. Trimming took 6 bases from V and 4 from J; bases not matched to a gene: 4. The germline CDR1 and CDR2 sequences are LGHDT and YNNKEL (reference sequence). CDR3 nucleotides: TGTGCCAGCAGAAAAGGGACTAGCGGGTACGAGCAGTACTTC. It translates to CASRKGTSGYEQYF.

This clonotype was counted between two and nine times. V and J are TRBV5-1 and TRBJ1-2; 8 bases match TRBD1. The CDR3 runs 15 residues. The germline gives CDR1 SGHRS, CDR2 YFSETQ. V lost 2 bases and J lost 3; bases outside the gene matches: 6. The CDR3: CASSFRPQGDYGYTF. CDR3 in DNA: TGCGCCAGCAGCTTCCGGCCACAGGGGGACTATGGCTACACCTTC.

This clonotype has a handful of counts. The CDR3 sequence is CAISEGPGQETQYF. In nucleotides, the CDR3 is TGTGCCATCAGTGAGGGGCCGGGACAAGAGACCCAGTACTTC. This sequence joins TRBV10-3 and TRBJ2-5; tentatively, D is TRBD2 (5 bases). Per germline, CDR1 ENHRY and CDR2 SYGVKD. With 2 bases removed from V and 2 bases from J, the gap between germline ends came to 9 bases. The CDR3 contains 14 residues.

This clonotype was counted many times. The chain has TRBV7-9 and TRBJ2-5, with D hard to call. The V gene's germline CDR1 is SEHNR and CDR2 FQNEAQ (reference sequence). V lost 4 bases and J lost 5, with 8 bases in between. The CDR3 extends over 12 amino acids. CDR3 loop: CASSSVGETQYF. The CDR3 coding sequence is TGTGCCAGCAGCTCAGTTGGGGAGACCCAGTACTTC.

This clonotype was found a few times. This chain uses TRBV12-3 or TRBV12-4 with TRBJ1-1, with a weak D call TRBD1 (5 bases). CDR3 size: 14 residues. The germline V and J ends were trimmed by 6 bases and 3 bases, with 14 bases remaining between them. The CDR3 loop is CASSPPGGDTEAFF. The CDR3 nucleotides read TGTGCCAGCAGCCCCCCGGGGGGGGACACTGAAGCTTTCTTT.

The genes are TRBV24-1 and TRBJ2-5; D is unclear. V was pared by 0 bases and J by 5 bases, with 12 bases between. In germline, CDR1 is KGHDR, CDR2 SFDVKD. The CDR3 length is 15 residues. The CDR3 nucleotides are TGTGCCACCAGTGATTTGCAAGGCCAGAGGGAGACCCAGTACTTC. Its protein product is CATSDLQGQRETQYF.

This clonotype has just one count. The gene calls are TRBV20-1 and TRBJ2-6; 7 nucleotides align to TRBD2. The CDR3 totals 17 residues. Germline loops: CDR1 DFQATT, CDR2 SNEGSKA (reference sequence). V lost 0 bases, J lost 2 bases, and 7 bases stayed unmatched. In DNA form, the CDR3 reads TGCAGTGCTAGAGACCCGGGACTAAAGGCTGGGGCCAACGTCCTGACTTTC. It is translated as CSARDPGLKAGANVLTF.

This clonotype was counted a few times. The chain carries TRBV24-1 and TRBJ1-5; no definite D call. V shed 0 bases and J shed 6 bases, with 5 bases lying between them. Germline lookup yields CDR1 KGHDR and CDR2 SFDVKD. This CDR3 is 13 amino acids long. CDR3 DNA sequence: TGTGCCACCAGTGATTTGCGAGGTCAGCCCCAGCATTTT. This translates into CATSDLRGQPQHF.

V and J are TRBV2 and TRBJ2-7; D is possibly TRBD1 or TRBD2 (5 bases each). Germline loops: CDR1 SNHLY, CDR2 FYNNEI. V dropped 8 bases and J dropped 3 bases, with 17 bases sitting between them. The CDR3 is 14 residues long. CDR3 protein: CASGDDGNRYEQYF. The CDR3 nucleotides read TGTGCCAGCGGGGACGACGGAAATCGCTACGAGCAGTACTTC.

The gene calls are TRBV29-1 and TRBJ2-3; a possible D gene is TRBD2 (7 bases). The CDR3 loop spans 15 amino acids. The V gene's germline CDR1 is SQVTM and CDR2 ANQGSEA. Trimming pared 6 bases from V and 4 bases from J, leaving 20 bases between. CDR3 DNA: TGCAGCGTGAGGGGGACTATCGGGGGATCAGATACGCAGTATTTT. Its translation is CSVRGTIGGSDTQYF.

This clonotype showed up many times. Its ends do not fully match the called genes, so a read error is possible. This chain connects TRBV7-9 to TRBJ2-7; 7 nucleotides line up with TRBD2. CDR3 length equals 12 residues. Germline V gene data show CDR1 as SEHNR and CDR2 as FQNEAQ (reference sequence). The chain's CDR3 is CASSLAGGEQYF. CDR3 nucleotide sequence: TGCGCCAGCAGCCTCGCCGGGGGGGAGCAGTACTTC.

Details on this clonotype: Mismatch with germline at one junction end may stem from a read error. The chain is built from TRBV7-3 and TRBJ1-1, with a tentative D call TRBD1 (5 bases). Germline V CDR1 and CDR2: SGHTA, FQGTGA. The CDR3 loop spans 13 amino acids. CDR3 coding DNA: TGTACCAGCAGCTTTTCCGGGGGCACTGAAGCTTTCTTT. Translating it yields CTSSFSGGTEAFF.

This chain uses TRBV20-1 with TRBJ2-7, with D possibly being TRBD2 (6 bases). Germline-derived CDR1 and CDR2 are DFQATT and SNEGSKA (reference sequence). Deletions cut 1 base from V and 3 bases from J, with 16 bases between. The CDR3 is made up of 15 amino acids. CDR3: CSARGGELAVYEQYF. DNA for the CDR3: TGCAGTGCTAGAGGTGGGGAACTAGCAGTCTACGAGCAGTACTTC.

This clonotype was detected ten times or more. The chain joins TRBV6-5 to TRBJ2-1, with a possible D match to TRBD1 (5 bases). Trimming took 2 bases from V and 6 from J, leaving 14 bases between them. Germline V gene sequence: CDR1 MNHEY, CDR2 SVGAGI. The CDR3 has 15 amino acids. The chain's CDR3 is CASSYGTGTPNEQFF. CDR3 nucleotide sequence: TGTGCCAGCAGTTACGGTACAGGTACACCCAATGAGCAGTTCTTC.

The gene calls are TRBV20-1 and TRBJ1-1; D possibly corresponds to TRBD1 (5 bases). Germline CDR1 reads DFQATT; CDR2 reads SNEGSKA (reference sequence). The CDR3 contains 14 residues. The ends were cut back, 5 bases at V and 0 bases at J, with 13 bases in the middle. The CDR3 sequence: CSARLGAVNTEAFF. CDR3 in DNA: TGCAGTGCTCGCCTCGGGGCAGTGAACACTGAAGCTTTCTTT.